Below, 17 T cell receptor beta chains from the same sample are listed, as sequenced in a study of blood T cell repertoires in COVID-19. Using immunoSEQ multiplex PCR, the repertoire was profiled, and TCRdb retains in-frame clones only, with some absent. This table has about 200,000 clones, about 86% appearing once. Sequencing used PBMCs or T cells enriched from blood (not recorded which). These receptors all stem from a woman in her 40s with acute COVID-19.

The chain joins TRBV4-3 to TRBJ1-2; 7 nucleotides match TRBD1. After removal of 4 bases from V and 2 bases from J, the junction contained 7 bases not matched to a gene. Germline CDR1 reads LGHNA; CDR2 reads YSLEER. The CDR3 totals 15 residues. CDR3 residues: CASSPGQDRNYGYTF. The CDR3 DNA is TGCGCCAGCAGCCCCGGACAGGACCGAAACTATGGCTACACCTTC.

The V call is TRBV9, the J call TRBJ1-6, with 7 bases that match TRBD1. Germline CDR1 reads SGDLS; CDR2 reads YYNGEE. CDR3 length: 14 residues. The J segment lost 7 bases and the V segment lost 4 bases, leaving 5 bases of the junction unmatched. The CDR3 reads CASSQSGGNSPLHF. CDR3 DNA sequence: TGTGCCAGCAGCCAATCAGGGGGAAATTCACCCCTCCACTTT.

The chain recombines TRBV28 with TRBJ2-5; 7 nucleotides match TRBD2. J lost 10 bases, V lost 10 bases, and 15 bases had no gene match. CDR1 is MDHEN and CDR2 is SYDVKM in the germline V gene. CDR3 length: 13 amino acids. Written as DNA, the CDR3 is TGTGCCACCCGGGACGGACGGGGGGTGGACCAGTACTTC. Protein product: CATRDGRGVDQYF.

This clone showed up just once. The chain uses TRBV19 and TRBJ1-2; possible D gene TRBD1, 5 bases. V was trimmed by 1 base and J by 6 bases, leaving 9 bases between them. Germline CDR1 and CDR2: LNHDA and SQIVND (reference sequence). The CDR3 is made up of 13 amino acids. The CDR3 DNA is TGTGCCAGTAGTATAGTCGGAGGGGATGGCTACACCTTC. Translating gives CASSIVGGDGYTF.

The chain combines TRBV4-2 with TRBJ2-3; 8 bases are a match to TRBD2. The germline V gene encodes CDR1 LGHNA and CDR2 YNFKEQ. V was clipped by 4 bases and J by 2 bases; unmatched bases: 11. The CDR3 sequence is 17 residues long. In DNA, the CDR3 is TGTGCCAGCAGCCGGGCGTTCTCGGGAGGGGCCACAGATACGCAGTATTTT. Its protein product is CASSRAFSGGATDTQYF.

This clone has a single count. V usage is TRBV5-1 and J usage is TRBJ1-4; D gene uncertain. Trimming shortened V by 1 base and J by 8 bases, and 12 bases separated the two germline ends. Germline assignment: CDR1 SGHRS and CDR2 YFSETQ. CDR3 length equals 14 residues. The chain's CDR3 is CASSLNAGPEKLFF. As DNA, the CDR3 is TGCGCCAGCAGCTTGAATGCCGGTCCAGAAAAACTGTTTTTT. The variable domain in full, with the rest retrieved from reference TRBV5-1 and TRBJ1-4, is KAGVTQTPRYLIKTRGQQVTLSCSPISGHRSVSWYQQTPGQGLQFLFEYFSETQRNKGNFPGRFSGRQFSNSRSEMNVSTLELGDSALYLCASSLNAGPEKLFFGSGTQLSVL.

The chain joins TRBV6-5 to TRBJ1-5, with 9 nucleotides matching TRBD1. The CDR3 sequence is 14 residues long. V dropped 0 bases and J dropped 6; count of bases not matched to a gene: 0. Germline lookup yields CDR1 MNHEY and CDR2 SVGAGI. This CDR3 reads CASSYSGQGQPQHF. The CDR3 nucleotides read TGTGCCAGCAGTTACTCGGGACAGGGTCAGCCCCAGCATTTT.

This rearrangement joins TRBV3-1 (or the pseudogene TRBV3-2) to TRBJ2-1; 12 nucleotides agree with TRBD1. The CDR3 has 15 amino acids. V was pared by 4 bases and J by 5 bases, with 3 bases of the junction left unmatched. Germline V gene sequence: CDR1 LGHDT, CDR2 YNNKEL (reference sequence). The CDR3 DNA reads TGTGCCAGCAGCCGAAGGGACAGGGGGCACAATGAGCAGTTCTTC. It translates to CASSRRDRGHNEQFF.

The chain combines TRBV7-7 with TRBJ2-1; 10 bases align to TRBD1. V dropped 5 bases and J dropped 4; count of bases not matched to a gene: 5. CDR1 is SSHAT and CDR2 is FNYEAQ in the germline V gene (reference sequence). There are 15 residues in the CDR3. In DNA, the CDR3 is TGTGCCAGCAGCCCCGGGACAGGGGCTTACAATGAGCAGTTCTTC. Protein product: CASSPGTGAYNEQFF.

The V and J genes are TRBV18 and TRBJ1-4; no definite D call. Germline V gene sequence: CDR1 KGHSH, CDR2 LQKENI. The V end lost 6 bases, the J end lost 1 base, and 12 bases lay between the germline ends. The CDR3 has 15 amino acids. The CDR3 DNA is TGTGCCAGCTCGCCTGTTCGGGGAACTAATGAAAAACTGTTTTTT. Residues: CASSPVRGTNEKLFF.

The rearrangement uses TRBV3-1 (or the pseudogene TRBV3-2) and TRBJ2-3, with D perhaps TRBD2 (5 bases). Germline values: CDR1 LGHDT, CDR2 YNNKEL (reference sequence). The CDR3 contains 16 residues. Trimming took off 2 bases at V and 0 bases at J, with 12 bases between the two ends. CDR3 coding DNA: TGTGCCAGCAGCCAACGTTATCGGACTAGCACAGATACGCAGTATTTT. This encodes CASSQRYRTSTDTQYF.

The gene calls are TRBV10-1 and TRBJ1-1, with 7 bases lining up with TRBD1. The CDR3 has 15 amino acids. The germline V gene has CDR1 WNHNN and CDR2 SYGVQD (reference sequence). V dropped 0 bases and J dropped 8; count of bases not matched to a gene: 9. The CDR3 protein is CASSESGGGLLEAFF. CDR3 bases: TGCGCCAGCAGTGAGTCAGGGGGCGGTCTATTGGAAGCTTTCTTT.

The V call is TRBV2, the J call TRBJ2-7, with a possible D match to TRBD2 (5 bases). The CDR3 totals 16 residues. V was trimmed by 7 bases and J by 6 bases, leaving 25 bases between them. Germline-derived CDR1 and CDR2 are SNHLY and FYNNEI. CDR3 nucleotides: TGTGCCAGCACCCTCTCACCCGGGAACACGGCCGGCGAGCAGTACTTC. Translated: CASTLSPGNTAGEQYF. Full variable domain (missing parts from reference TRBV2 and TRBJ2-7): EPEVTQTPSHQVTQMGQEVILRCVPISNHLYFYWYRQILGQKVEFLVSFYNNEISEKSEIFDDQFSVERPDGSNFTLKIRSTKLEDSAMYFCASTLSPGNTAGEQYFGPGTRLTVT.

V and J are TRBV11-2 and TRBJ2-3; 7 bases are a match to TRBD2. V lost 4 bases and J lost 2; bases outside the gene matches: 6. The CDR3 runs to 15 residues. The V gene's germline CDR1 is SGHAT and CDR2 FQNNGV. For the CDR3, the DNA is TGTGCCAGCAGCTCCTGGGGGGGAGACACAGATACGCAGTATTTT. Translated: CASSSWGGDTDTQYF.

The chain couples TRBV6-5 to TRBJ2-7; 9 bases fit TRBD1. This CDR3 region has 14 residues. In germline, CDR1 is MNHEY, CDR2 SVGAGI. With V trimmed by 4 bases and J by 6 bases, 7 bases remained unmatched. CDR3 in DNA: TGTGCCAGCAGTTTCCAGGGACAGGGAGGCGAGCAGTACTTC. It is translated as CASSFQGQGGEQYF.

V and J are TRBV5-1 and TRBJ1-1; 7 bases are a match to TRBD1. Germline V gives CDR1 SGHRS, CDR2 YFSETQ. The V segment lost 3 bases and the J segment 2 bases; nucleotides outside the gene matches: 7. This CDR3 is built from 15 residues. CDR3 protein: CASSSQGVRNTEAFF. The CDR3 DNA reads TGCGCCAGCAGCTCTCAGGGGGTACGAAACACTGAAGCTTTCTTT.

CDR3 nucleotides: TGTGCCAGCTCATCACAGGGAGGGGACACTGAAGCTTTCTTT. It codes for CASSSQGGDTEAFF. This sequence joins TRBV18 and TRBJ1-1, with a weak D call TRBD1 (6 bases). Looked up from germline, CDR1 is KGHSH and CDR2 is LQKENI. This CDR3 region has 14 residues. V was shortened by 5 bases and J by 3 bases, with 13 bases between the two germline ends. The full variable domain, completed using reference TRBV18 and TRBJ1-1, is NAGVMQNPRHLVRRRGQEARLRCSPMKGHSHVYWYRQLPEEGLKFMVYLQKENIIDESGMPKERFSAEFPKEGPSILRIQQVVRGDSAAYFCASSSQGGDTEAFFGQGTRLTVV.